This is a list of T cell receptor beta chains from one sample in a study of OX40 agonist ivuxolimab in advanced cancers. Generated by immunoSEQ multiplex PCR, the TCRdb table keeps only in-frame clones and is missing some. Altogether approximately 54,000 clones are present, about 86% being singletons, with the ten largest covering just over 3%. Sequencing was performed on CD4+ or CD8+ T cells sorted from blood, taken in a trial of the OX40 agonist ivuxolimab. The receptors shown here come from an adult with an advanced solid tumor such as melanoma, head and neck, liver or kidney cancer. The CDR3 runs from the conserved cysteine through the conserved F or W. Each record gives: J gene, D gene, clone size, V gene, CDR3 protein, CDR3 DNA. A D gene is named only where the DNA matches it firmly. Clone sizes are given selectively: once, few, many, or a class where the clone is expanded.

TRBJ2-7	NA	NA	TRBV7-6	CASSLSHGGPYEQYF	TGTGCCAGCAGCTTATCACACGGGGGCCCATACGAGCAGTACTTC
TRBJ1-2	NA	once	TRBV7-2	CASTQTANYGYTF	TGTGCCAGCACCCAAACAGCTAACTATGGCTACACCTTC
TRBJ2-5	NA	NA	TRBV11-2	CASSRGRTQETQYF	TGTGCCAGCAGCCGGGGGAGAACTCAAGAGACCCAGTACTTC
TRBJ1-5	NA	NA	TRBV7-2	CASSSLNQPQHF	TGTGCCAGCAGCTCCCTAAACCAGCCCCAGCATTTT
TRBJ1-5	NA	few	TRBV2	CASNPHTGLSGQPQHF	TGTGCCAGCAACCCCCACACAGGGCTCAGCGGACAGCCCCAGCATTTT
TRBJ1-6	NA	NA	TRBV7-3	CAGSLHPEYSPLHF	TGTGCCGGCAGCTTACATCCAGAGTATTCACCCCTCCACTTT
TRBJ1-1	NA	NA	TRBV5-4	CASSYPGVIEAFF	TGTGCCAGCAGCTACCCAGGGGTTATTGAAGCTTTCTTT
TRBJ2-7	NA	NA	TRBV11-2	CASRPISGGRGGEQYF	TGTGCCAGCAGACCGATCTCCGGGGGGCGAGGGGGCGAGCAGTACTTC
TRBJ1-1	NA	NA	TRBV5-6	CASSLVGGYTEAFF	TGTGCCAGCAGCTTGGTCGGGGGGTACACTGAAGCTTTCTTT
TRBJ2-1	TRBD2	NA	TRBV4-1	CASSRGLAGVYNEQFF	TGCGCCAGCAGTAGAGGATTAGCGGGGGTTTACAATGAGCAGTTCTTC
TRBJ2-7	NA	NA	TRBV2	CASSEQGDFGEQYF	TGTGCCAGCAGTGAGCAAGGTGATTTCGGCGAGCAGTACTTC
TRBJ2-1	TRBD2	few	TRBV11-2	CASSLGVAGAYNEQFF	TGTGCCAGCAGCTTAGGAGTAGCGGGGGCCTACAATGAGCAGTTCTTC
TRBJ2-5	TRBD2	NA	TRBV6-5	CASSYGLAGARETQYF	TGTGCCAGCAGTTACGGCCTAGCGGGGGCCCGGGAGACCCAGTACTTC
TRBJ2-3	NA	NA	TRBV9	CASNIGGGYTDTQYF	TGTGCCAGCAACATCGGTGGGGGGTACACAGATACGCAGTATTTT
TRBJ2-7	NA	NA	TRBV6-5	CASSSQGFEQYF	TGTGCCAGCAGTTCCCAGGGATTCGAGCAGTACTTC
TRBJ1-2	NA	NA	TRBV7-8	CASSLGGRTINYGYTF	TGTGCCAGCAGCTTAGGTGGACGGACTATTAACTATGGCTACACCTTC
TRBJ2-7	TRBD1	NA	TRBV29-1	CSVEAGREGAYYEQYF	TGCAGCGTTGAAGCCGGGCGTGAGGGGGCCTACTACGAGCAGTACTTC
TRBJ1-1	NA	NA	TRBV15	CATSRDWGEIFF	TGTGCCACCAGCAGAGATTGGGGGGAGATTTTCTTT
TRBJ1-2	NA	NA	TRBV2	CASSEAASGLSGYTF	TGTGCCAGCAGTGAAGCTGCCAGTGGTTTATCTGGATACACCTTC
TRBJ1-1	NA	NA	TRBV6-1	CASSGFIGGTEAFF	TGTGCCAGCAGTGGTTTTATCGGGGGCACTGAAGCTTTCTTT
TRBJ1-5	NA	NA	TRBV15	CATSRDWGAVNQPQHF	TGTGCCACCAGCAGAGATTGGGGGGCAGTTAATCAGCCCCAGCATTTT
TRBJ2-5	NA	NA	TRBV27	CASSLQGLETQYF	TGTGCCAGCAGTTTACAGGGTTTAGAGACCCAGTACTTC
TRBJ1-2	NA	NA	TRBV5-3	CASSRTVNLPYGYTF	TGTGCCAGCAGCAGAACGGTTAACCTCCCCTATGGCTACACCTTC
TRBJ2-3	TRBD2	once	TRBV7-6	CASSLGSSGGADTQYF	TGTGCCAGCAGCTTAGGGTCGAGCGGGGGAGCAGATACGCAGTATTTT